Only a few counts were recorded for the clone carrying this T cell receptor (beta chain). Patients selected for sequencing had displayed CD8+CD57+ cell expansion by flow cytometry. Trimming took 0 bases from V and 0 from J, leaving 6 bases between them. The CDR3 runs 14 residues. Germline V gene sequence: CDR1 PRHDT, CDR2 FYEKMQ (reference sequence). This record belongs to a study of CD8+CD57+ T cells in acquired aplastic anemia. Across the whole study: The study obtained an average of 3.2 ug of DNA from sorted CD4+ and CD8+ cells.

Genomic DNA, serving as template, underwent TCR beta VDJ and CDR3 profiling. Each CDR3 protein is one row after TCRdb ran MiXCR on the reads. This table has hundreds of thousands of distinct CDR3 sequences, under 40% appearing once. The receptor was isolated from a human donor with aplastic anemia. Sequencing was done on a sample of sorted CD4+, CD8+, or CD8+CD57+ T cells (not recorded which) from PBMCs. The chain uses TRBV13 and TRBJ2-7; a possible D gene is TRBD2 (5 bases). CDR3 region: CASSLGLVSYEQYF. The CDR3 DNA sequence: TGTGCCAGCAGCTTAGGACTAGTCTCCTACGAGCAGTACTTC.